The 28 T cell receptor beta chains below all came from one sample that was sequenced in a study of CD8 T cells in Susac syndrome. RNA totalling roughly 0.5 to 1 ug underwent reverse transcription with random hexamers. Via MiXCR, TCRdb re-called the immunoSEQ multiplex PCR reads, giving one row per CDR3 protein. The sample has fewer than 200,000 distinct CDR3 sequences, 94% seen once. Sequenced sample: CD4+ T cells from PBMCs. The receptors stem from a human donor with Susac syndrome.

The chain links TRBV6-1 to TRBJ2-2; the match to TRBD2 covers 10 bases. Per the germline V gene, CDR1 is MNHNS and CDR2 is SASEGT. The CDR3 spans 17 residues. The V gene end was trimmed by 5 bases and the J gene end by 6 bases; junction bases not matched to a gene: 12. The CDR3 nucleotides are TGTGCCAGCAGTCAAGGAGCGGGGGGGCTAATCGCCGGGGAGCTGTTTTTT. Protein: CASSQGAGGLIAGELFF.

The chain employs TRBV7-9 and TRBJ2-7; D remains unclear. CDR3 length: 12 amino acids. CDR1 is SEHNR, CDR2 FQNEAQ, per germline (reference sequence). V was cut by 6 bases and J by 0 bases, with 6 bases left in between. CDR3: CASSLSSYEQYF. DNA for the CDR3: TGTGCCAGCAGTTTATCCTCCTACGAGCAGTACTTC.

The chain links TRBV6-6 to TRBJ1-6; D uncertain. The V end lost 6 bases, the J end lost 7 bases, and 16 bases lay between the germline ends. The CDR3 runs 15 residues. Germline V CDR1 and CDR2: MNHNY, SVGAGI (reference sequence). In DNA, the CDR3 is TGTGCCAGCAGCCCCCCCGCACGGCACAATTCACCCCTCCACTTT. It specifies CASSPPARHNSPLHF.

The chain uses TRBV5-1 and TRBJ2-1; D gene uncertain. Germline loops: CDR1 SGHRS, CDR2 YFSETQ. V was trimmed by 0 bases and J by 5 bases, leaving 9 bases between them. The CDR3 loop spans 14 amino acids. The CDR3 coding sequence is TGCGCCAGCAGCTTGGCCGTCCTGAACAATGAGCAGTTCTTC. This codes for CASSLAVLNNEQFF.

The chain links TRBV12-3 or TRBV12-4 to TRBJ1-2; the D gene is possibly TRBD1 (5 bases). CDR3 length equals 13 residues. V shed 7 bases and J shed 1 base, with 10 bases lying between them. CDR3 sequence: CASNRQNNYGYTF. DNA for the CDR3: TGTGCCAGCAACCGACAGAATAACTATGGCTACACCTTC.

The chain links TRBV2 to TRBJ2-5; D gene unclear. Germline CDR1 SNHLY, CDR2 FYNNEI. The CDR3 has 12 amino acids. V dropped 6 bases and J dropped 1 base, with 6 bases sitting between them. This CDR3 is CASRTRQETQYF. The CDR3, as DNA: TGTGCCAGCAGGACGCGCCAAGAGACCCAGTACTTC.

The CDR3 loop is CSALGPGEQYF. DNA of the CDR3: TGCAGTGCCCTAGGCCCAGGGGAGCAGTACTTC. The V gene is TRBV20-1, the J gene TRBJ2-7; D is perhaps TRBD1 (5 bases). This CDR3 has 11 amino acids. Between the trimmed V and J ends, which lost 6 bases and 7 bases, there was a span of 13 bases. Germline CDR1 reads DFQATT; CDR2 reads SNEGSKA (reference sequence).

The rearrangement links TRBV7-9 to TRBJ1-2; D might be TRBD1 (6 bases). The V gene lost 2 bases and the J gene lost 4 bases, with 17 bases spanning the gap. Germline V gives CDR1 SEHNR, CDR2 FQNEAQ (reference sequence). The CDR3 totals 16 residues. The CDR3 region is CASSLSTYRESYGYTF. CDR3 nucleotide sequence: TGTGCCAGCAGCTTATCGACTTACAGGGAGAGCTATGGCTACACCTTC.

The chain employs TRBV6-5 and TRBJ1-1; D possibly corresponds to TRBD1 (5 bases). The CDR3 has 11 amino acids. V was pared by 6 bases and J by 11 bases, with 13 bases between. Germline V gene lookup returns CDR1 MNHEY and CDR2 SVGAGI. The CDR3 protein is CASSGATAAFF. The CDR3 DNA sequence: TGTGCCAGCAGCGGGGCTACGGCGGCTTTCTTT.

The rearrangement joins TRBV2 to TRBJ1-1; the D is unclear. V lost 6 bases, J lost 4 bases, and 18 bases lay in between. CDR1 is SNHLY, CDR2 FYNNEI, per germline. CDR3 length equals 15 residues. The CDR3: CASSPSIIDTTEAFF. CDR3 nucleotides: TGTGCCAGCAGCCCTTCAATTATTGACACCACTGAAGCTTTCTTT. The entire variable domain, with the rest obtained from reference TRBV2 and TRBJ1-1, is as follows: EPEVTQTPSHQVTQMGQEVILRCVPISNHLYFYWYRQILGQKVEFLVSFYNNEISEKSEIFDDQFSVERPDGSNFTLKIRSTKLEDSAMYFCASSPSIIDTTEAFFGQGTRLTVV.

This rearrangement joins TRBV5-1 to TRBJ2-2; unclear D gene. V lost 3 bases, J lost 2 bases, and 11 bases lay in between. The CDR3 covers 15 residues. The germline CDR1 and CDR2 sequences are SGHRS and YFSETQ. DNA of the CDR3: TGCGCCAGCAGCTCGGGCTTTCCCAACACCGGGGAGCTGTTTTTT. Its protein is CASSSGFPNTGELFF.

This chain uses TRBV9 with TRBJ2-7, with D perhaps matching TRBD1 or TRBD2 (5 bases each). The CDR3 spans 15 residues. Germline CDR1 reads SGDLS; CDR2 reads YYNGEE. V was trimmed by 0 bases and J by 6 bases, leaving 16 bases between them. The CDR3 DNA is TGTGCCAGCAGCGTAGATGTCAGGGTGAGCGGCGAGCAGTACTTC. It encodes CASSVDVRVSGEQYF.

In this sample, this clonotype turned up once. The chain is built from TRBV20-1 and TRBJ1-2; D might be TRBD1 (5 bases). Looked up from germline, CDR1 is DFQATT and CDR2 is SNEGSKA (reference sequence). Trimming left V 0 bases short and J 8 bases short, with 16 bases between. This CDR3 has 14 amino acids. CDR3 sequence (DNA): TGCAGTGCTAGAGATCCTCCCACAGGAGAGGGCTACACCTTC. Amino acid sequence: CSARDPPTGEGYTF.

The V gene is TRBV20-1, the J gene TRBJ2-7; D might be TRBD1 or TRBD2, each matching 5 bases. Per the germline V gene, CDR1 is DFQATT and CDR2 is SNEGSKA (reference sequence). Trimming shortened V by 4 bases and J by 2 bases, and 15 bases separated the two germline ends. This CDR3 region has 14 residues. The CDR3 loop reads CSAKHGGPTYEQYF. Written as DNA, the CDR3 is TGCAGTGCTAAGCATGGGGGTCCAACCTACGAGCAGTACTTC.

The rearrangement links TRBV12-3 or TRBV12-4 to TRBJ1-6; 9 nucleotides match TRBD1. The CDR3 spans 14 residues. V dropped 6 bases and J dropped 10; count of bases not matched to a gene: 7. DNA of the CDR3: TGTGCCAGCAGCAGGACAGGGGAGCGATCACCCCTCCACTTT. This translates into CASSRTGERSPLHF.

J is TRBJ2-1 and V is TRBV4-3; 7 bases are a match to TRBD1. The junction had 4 bases not matched to a gene; V was cut back by 5 bases and J by 0 bases. The length of the CDR3 is 15 residues. Germline V gene data show CDR1 as LGHNA and CDR2 as YSLEER. The CDR3 sequence: CASSSTGDSYNEQFF. Written as DNA, the CDR3 is TGCGCCAGCAGCTCCACAGGGGACTCCTACAATGAGCAGTTCTTC.

Only one count was recorded for this clonotype. This chain connects TRBV9 to TRBJ1-2; 7 bases agree with TRBD1. The CDR3 extends over 12 amino acids. Per germline, CDR1 SGDLS and CDR2 YYNGEE. With 3 bases clipped from V and 8 bases from J, the junction kept 4 bases outside the gene matches. Here the CDR3 reads CASSATGVGYTF. The CDR3 coding sequence is TGTGCCAGCAGCGCAACAGGGGTAGGCTACACCTTC.

This clonotype was seen only once. The chain recombines TRBV20-1 with TRBJ1-1; TRBD1 matches 8 bases. The CDR3 is made up of 15 amino acids. Germline loops: CDR1 DFQATT, CDR2 SNEGSKA (reference sequence). The trim removed 6 bases at V and 1 base at J, leaving 10 bases unmatched. DNA for the CDR3: TGCAGTGCGACTGGACAGGGAGCGGCGAACACTGAAGCTTTCTTT. Its protein is CSATGQGAANTEAFF.

This chain uses TRBV9 with TRBJ1-6; perhaps TRBD1 as D (6 bases). The length of the CDR3 is 16 residues. Germline V gene lookup returns CDR1 SGDLS and CDR2 YYNGEE. The V end lost 0 bases, the J end lost 11 bases, and 18 bases lay between the germline ends. This chain's CDR3 is CASSVVGSPGVPPLHF. In DNA form, the CDR3 reads TGTGCCAGCAGCGTAGTAGGAAGCCCAGGGGTTCCACCCCTCCACTTT.

The J gene is TRBJ2-3, the V gene TRBV3-1; D possibly uses TRBD1 or TRBD2 (5 bases each). The CDR3 length is 16 residues. The germline gives CDR1 LGHDT, CDR2 YNNKEL (reference sequence). The V and J ends lost 6 bases and 2 bases respectively, with 18 bases between them. DNA for the CDR3: TGTGCCAGCAGTCCCCCGCCGGGGCCAACCACAGATACGCAGTATTTT. Amino acid sequence: CASSPPPGPTTDTQYF.

This clonotype was detected a few times. The J gene is TRBJ1-6, the V gene TRBV6-1, with TRBD1 matching over 9 bases. The CDR3 consists of 14 residues. The V and J ends lost 5 bases and 7 bases, in that order; junction bases with no gene match: 3. Germline lookup yields CDR1 MNHNS and CDR2 SASEGT. The CDR3 coding sequence is TGTGCCAGCAGTCGGGACAGGGCCAATTCACCCCTCCACTTT. Translating gives CASSRDRANSPLHF.

This chain connects TRBV12-3 or TRBV12-4 to TRBJ2-5; 9 nucleotides align to TRBD2. The CDR3 is made up of 15 amino acids. V dropped 1 base and J dropped 5; count of bases not matched to a gene: 5. The CDR3 DNA sequence: TGTGCCAGCAGTTTAGTAGCGGGGGTGCGGGAGACCCAGTACTTC. Protein sequence: CASSLVAGVRETQYF.

The genes are TRBV20-1 and TRBJ1-1; D call uncertain. Germline CDR1 is DFQATT and CDR2 is SNEGSKA (reference sequence). This CDR3 spans 11 amino acids. Trimming shortened V by 4 bases and J by 6 bases, and 9 bases separated the two germline ends. The CDR3 region is CSATVGAEAFF. As DNA, the CDR3 is TGCAGTGCTACCGTCGGCGCTGAAGCTTTCTTT.

This clonotype was recorded only once. V is TRBV14 and J is TRBJ2-6; D unclear. Germline CDR1 reads SGHDN; CDR2 reads FVKESK. Between the trimmed V and J ends, which lost 1 base and 4 bases, there was a span of 8 bases. This CDR3 has 15 amino acids. CDR3 DNA sequence: TGTGCCAGCAGCCAAGTAAAGGCCGGGGCCAACGTCCTGACTTTC. The encoded protein is CASSQVKAGANVLTF.

The CDR3 here is CASRKQGKGPLHF. CDR3 in DNA: TGTGCCAGTCGAAAACAGGGGAAGGGACCCCTCCACTTT. The chain combines TRBV19 with TRBJ1-6, with TRBD1 matching 7 bases. The germline V gene encodes CDR1 LNHDA and CDR2 SQIVND (reference sequence). Losses at the gene ends were 8 bases for V and 12 bases for J; bases not matched to a gene: 10. This CDR3 spans 13 amino acids.

The rearrangement uses TRBV7-8 and TRBJ2-4; D ambiguous. The CDR3 is 12 residues long. Trimming took 1 base from V and 9 from J, leaving 7 bases between them. Germline CDR1 and CDR2: SGHVS and FQNEAQ. The CDR3 sequence is CASSLGLGIQYF. DNA for the CDR3: TGTGCCAGCAGCTTAGGGCTCGGCATTCAGTACTTC.

CDR3 DNA sequence: TGTGCCAGCAGCTTCGGTAGGGGGCAGGAGACCCAGTACTTC. Translation: CASSFGRGQETQYF. This rearrangement joins TRBV7-9 to TRBJ2-5; 7 nucleotides line up with TRBD1. The CDR3 totals 14 residues. V shed 3 bases and J 5 bases; nucleotides not matched to a gene: 6. Germline CDR1 SEHNR, CDR2 FQNEAQ (reference sequence).

The chain has TRBV5-6 and TRBJ2-2; 8 nucleotides agree with TRBD1. CDR3 length equals 16 residues. Germline loops: CDR1 SGHDT, CDR2 YYEEEE. V gave up 1 base and J gave up 2 bases; unmatched junction bases: 4. The chain's CDR3 is CASSLPTGANTGELFF. CDR3 nucleotide sequence: TGTGCCAGCAGCTTGCCGACAGGGGCCAACACCGGGGAGCTGTTTTTT.